The next 9 T cell receptor beta chains were all read from a single sample in a study of long-term antiretroviral therapy in people with HIV. At survey level, the immunoSEQ assay was run in its v3.0 version. Here immunoSEQ multiplex PCR was the method, and the copy in TCRdb shows in-frame clones only, minus some. The data contain some 16,000 clones, approximately 90% of them singletons. Material: unsorted PBMCs, obtained 0.6 years after starting antiretroviral therapy. These receptors all stem from a woman between 35 and 50 years old with HIV.

The chain is built from TRBV2 and TRBJ2-1; D could derive from TRBD1 or TRBD2 (5 bases each). From germline, CDR1 is SNHLY and CDR2 FYNNEI. CDR3 length: 17 residues. Trimming pared 0 bases from V and 0 bases from J, leaving 12 bases between. CDR3 amino acids: CASSEAGRANSYNEQFF. CDR3 nucleotides: TGTGCCAGCAGTGAAGCGGGACGGGCAAACTCCTACAATGAGCAGTTCTTC.

CDR3 DNA sequence: TGCGCCAGCAGCTGGGGGGGACAGGGAACCTACGAGCAGTACTTC. It is translated as CASSWGGQGTYEQYF. The rearrangement uses TRBV5-1 and TRBJ2-7; 9 nucleotides align to TRBD1. The CDR3 spans 15 residues. The germline V gene encodes CDR1 SGHRS and CDR2 YFSETQ. V dropped 3 bases and J dropped 2; count of bases not matched to a gene: 6.

Only one count was recorded for this clone. V gene TRBV18 combines with J gene TRBJ1-2; D perhaps matches TRBD1 (6 bases). The germline gives CDR1 KGHSH, CDR2 LQKENI. With 3 bases removed from V and 0 bases from J, the gap between germline ends came to 23 bases. The CDR3 is 19 residues long. The CDR3 coding sequence is TGTGCCAGCTCACCCTGGAGGGACATCCGCCTATATTCTAACTATGGCTACACCTTC. It codes for CASSPWRDIRLYSNYGYTF.

The rearrangement uses TRBV5-4 and TRBJ2-1; 9 nucleotides align to TRBD1. CDR3 length: 15 amino acids. V was pared by 4 bases and J by 0 bases, with 2 bases of the junction left unmatched. Germline V gene sequence: CDR1 SGHNT, CDR2 YYREEE (reference sequence). As DNA, the CDR3 is TGTGCCAGCAGCCCGACAGGGGGCTCCTACAATGAGCAGTTCTTC. Translated: CASSPTGGSYNEQFF. The full variable domain, in which reference TRBV5-4 and TRBJ2-1 provide the parts outside the CDR3, is ETGVTQSPTHLIKTRGQQVTLRCSSQSGHNTVSWYQQALGQGPQFIFQYYREEENGRGNFPPRFSGLQFPNYSSELNVNALELDDSALYLCASSPTGGSYNEQFFGPGTRLTVL.

The V gene is TRBV5-4, the J gene TRBJ2-1; 7 bases agree with TRBD2. The V and J ends lost 4 bases and 10 bases, in that order; junction bases with no gene match: 8. Germline-derived CDR1 and CDR2 are SGHNT and YYREEE (reference sequence). CDR3 size: 13 residues. The CDR3 protein is CASSPWGGDEQFF. The CDR3 region has the DNA TGTGCCAGCAGCCCCTGGGGGGGAGACGAGCAGTTCTTC.

The chain combines TRBV19 with TRBJ1-1; D gene unclear. The V gene lost 5 bases and the J gene lost 4 bases, with 11 bases spanning the gap. Germline CDR1 and CDR2: LNHDA and SQIVND (reference sequence). This CDR3 has 13 residues. DNA of the CDR3: TGTGCCAGTAGTGGTGTGTTTGGCACTGAAGCTTTCTTT. This sequence encodes CASSGVFGTEAFF.

This clone was detected once. The CDR3 spells CASSQDWGSGGGALYEQYF. For the CDR3, the DNA is TGCGCCAGCAGCCAAGATTGGGGGTCTGGCGGGGGGGCCCTCTACGAGCAGTACTTC. V gene TRBV4-1 combines with J gene TRBJ2-7; 9 nucleotides line up with TRBD2. V lost 0 bases to trimming and J lost 3 bases; unmatched junction nucleotides: 15. The CDR3 runs 19 residues. In germline, CDR1 is MGHRA, CDR2 YSYEKL.

V and J are TRBV29-1 and TRBJ2-1; 11 nucleotides agree with TRBD2. The CDR3 spans 19 residues. The V gene end was trimmed by 1 base and the J gene end by 13 bases; junction bases not matched to a gene: 24. The germline CDR1 and CDR2 sequences are SQVTM and ANQGSEA. CDR3 coding DNA: TGCAGCGTTGAAGTCCCGCGGGCTAGCGGGGGGATCATGACGGTGCGTCAGTTCTTC. It codes for CSVEVPRASGGIMTVRQFF.

V and J are TRBV5-4 and TRBJ2-1; no definite D call. Trimming cost V 0 bases and J 7 bases, with 11 bases left between them. This CDR3 spans 14 amino acids. Germline-derived CDR1 and CDR2 are SGHNT and YYREEE (reference sequence). The CDR3 region has the DNA TGTGCCAGCAGCTTGGAAGGTTTCGGGAATGAGCAGTTCTTC. Translated, it gives CASSLEGFGNEQFF.